This T cell receptor beta chain was found in a study of cytomegalovirus exposure and HLA in healthy donors. Concerning this clone itself: Its antigen is not known.

PCR employed 60 Vbeta and 13 Jbeta primers. As processed by the authors: Later analysis identified tens of millions of unique TCR beta chains, 9 million to 12 million shared. Clones were sequenced by immunoSEQ multiplex PCR, and TCRdb holds only the in-frame ones, with some missing. V and J calls and clone size are given by that table; D and trimming were obtained from the DNA. The table records nearly 200,000 clones, approximately 85% of them present only once. Regarding the study as a whole: Using a false discovery rate of 0.05, a later analysis showed that 16,951 TCR beta sequences were associated with HLA alleles. Researchers catalogued approximately 170 TCR beta chains as cytomegalovirus-associated.

This TCR came from a woman aged 45-65 years in good health and CMV-seropositive. Sequencing was performed on PBMCs.

The CDR3 region has the DNA TGCGCCAGCAGCCAGGCGGAGGGCGCCTGGAACACTGAAGCTTTCTTT. It codes for CASSQAEGAWNTEAFF. The chain recombines TRBV4-3 with TRBJ1-1; D remains unclear. The V and J ends lost 3 bases and 1 base respectively, with 15 bases between them. The CDR3 has 16 amino acids. CDR1 is LGHNA and CDR2 is YSLEER in the germline V gene.